These 31 T cell receptor beta chains share one sample of origin, sequenced in a study of blood T cell repertoires in COVID-19. Clones were sequenced by immunoSEQ multiplex PCR, and TCRdb holds only the in-frame ones, with some missing. The sample consists of 150,000 to 250,000 clones, around 80% of them appearing once. The source material was peripheral blood. The receptors come from a human donor with acute or convalescent COVID-19. The donor label of this sample is uncertain.

The V and J genes are TRBV19 and TRBJ2-2; maybe TRBD2 (5 bases). The germline V gene has CDR1 LNHDA and CDR2 SQIVND (reference sequence). Trimming removed 1 base at V and 2 bases at J, with 11 bases between. This CDR3 is built from 16 residues. The CDR3 here is CASSIAVEVNTGELFF. As DNA, the CDR3 is TGTGCCAGTAGTATAGCCGTGGAGGTTAACACCGGGGAGCTGTTTTTT. The full variable domain, in which reference TRBV19 and TRBJ2-2 provide the parts outside the CDR3, is DGGITQSPKYLFRKEGQNVTLSCEQNLNHDAMYWYRQDPGQGLRLIYYSQIVNDFQKGDIAEGYSVSREKKESFPLTVTSAQKNPTAFYLCASSIAVEVNTGELFFGEGSRLTVL.

V is TRBV18 and J is TRBJ2-3; 10 bases are a match to TRBD2. The CDR3 runs to 17 residues. Unmatched junction bases numbered 9, after V lost 5 bases and J lost 1 base. Germline assignment: CDR1 KGHSH and CDR2 LQKENI. CDR3 bases: TGTGCCAGCTCATCGGGACTAGCGAGTTTTCGCACAGATACGCAGTATTTT. This encodes CASSSGLASFRTDTQYF. Full variable domain (rest looked up from reference TRBV18 and TRBJ2-3): NAGVMQNPRHLVRRRGQEARLRCSPMKGHSHVYWYRQLPEEGLKFMVYLQKENIIDESGMPKERFSAEFPKEGPSILRIQQVVRGDSAAYFCASSSGLASFRTDTQYFGPGTRLTVL.

In its sample, this clone was seen a few times. This sequence joins TRBV6-5 and TRBJ2-1, with 9 bases lining up with TRBD1. Germline values: CDR1 MNHEY, CDR2 SVGAGI. The V and J ends lost 10 bases and 3 bases, in that order; junction bases with no gene match: 10. The CDR3 runs to 15 residues. CDR3: CATTGTGRIYNEQFF. The CDR3 DNA reads TGTGCCACCACCGGGACAGGGCGGATCTACAATGAGCAGTTCTTC.

The chain carries TRBV6-5 and TRBJ1-1; 8 bases agree with TRBD1. The J segment lost 6 bases and the V segment lost 4 bases, leaving 7 bases of the junction unmatched. CDR3 length: 14 residues. Per the germline V gene, CDR1 is MNHEY and CDR2 is SVGAGI. Here the CDR3 DNA reads TGTGCCAGCAGTTCGGACAGGGAGTTCCCTGAAGCTTTCTTT. The encoded protein is CASSSDREFPEAFF.

This clone was observed a few times. V is TRBV6-1 and J is TRBJ1-6; 9 bases are a match to TRBD1. Looked up from germline, CDR1 is MNHNS and CDR2 is SASEGT. J lost 8 bases, V lost 3 bases, and 5 bases had no gene match. The CDR3 totals 15 residues. The CDR3: CASSEGTGMHSPLHF. CDR3 nucleotides: TGTGCCAGCAGTGAGGGGACAGGGATGCATTCACCCCTCCACTTT.

Comment on this clone: The identical CDR3 is also encoded by other nucleotide sequences in the sample. DNA of the CDR3: TGTGCCAGCAGTTCAGCCGGGACAGGGGTTTATGGCTACACCTTC. This encodes CASSSAGTGVYGYTF. The V call is TRBV28, the J call TRBJ1-2, with 10 bases fitting TRBD1. With 4 bases clipped from V and 5 bases from J, the junction kept 7 bases outside the gene matches. The length of the CDR3 is 15 residues. Germline CDR1 and CDR2: MDHEN and SYDVKM.

This chain uses TRBV6-1 with TRBJ2-3, with 9 nucleotides matching TRBD2. The V gene's germline CDR1 is MNHNS and CDR2 SASEGT. V gave up 4 bases and J gave up 2 bases; unmatched junction bases: 7. The length of the CDR3 is 16 residues. CDR3 residues: CASSGSLAGSTDTQYF. The DNA for the CDR3 is TGTGCCAGCAGTGGATCCCTAGCGGGGTCCACAGATACGCAGTATTTT.

The V gene is TRBV19, the J gene TRBJ2-1; 8 positions match TRBD2. V trimming: 1 base; J trimming: 5 bases; junction bases outside the gene matches: 7. Per germline, CDR1 LNHDA and CDR2 SQIVND (reference sequence). This CDR3 has 16 amino acids. The CDR3 protein is CASSIVGAGEDNEQFF. CDR3 bases: TGTGCCAGTAGTATAGTAGGAGCGGGAGAGGACAATGAGCAGTTCTTC.

The chain employs TRBV19 and TRBJ1-2; 9 nucleotides agree with TRBD1. V shed 5 bases and J 14 bases; nucleotides not matched to a gene: 6. This CDR3 region has 11 residues. Germline CDR1 and CDR2: LNHDA and SQIVND (reference sequence). The chain's CDR3 is CASSDRDRETF. The CDR3, as DNA: TGTGCCAGTAGTGACCGGGACAGGGAAACCTTC.

The J gene is TRBJ1-5, the V gene TRBV23-1; 7 bases match TRBD1. TRBV23-1 is noted as an ORF with a role that remains uncertain. V lost 3 bases and J lost 2; bases outside the gene matches: 7. The length of the CDR3 is 16 residues. CDR3 residues: CASSHSGQRGNQPQHF. CDR3 DNA: TGCGCCAGCAGTCACTCGGGACAGAGAGGCAATCAGCCCCAGCATTTT.

The CDR3 loop reads CASSYSSGGNQPQHF. The CDR3, as DNA: TGTGCCAGCAGTTACTCTTCCGGAGGGAATCAGCCCCAGCATTTT. V gene TRBV6-5 combines with J gene TRBJ1-5; D call uncertain. V was trimmed by 0 bases and J by 4 bases, leaving 10 bases between them. CDR3 length: 15 amino acids. In germline, CDR1 is MNHEY, CDR2 SVGAGI.

The V gene is TRBV19, the J gene TRBJ1-4; 8 nucleotides line up with TRBD1. CDR3 size: 17 residues. Germline V gene lookup returns CDR1 LNHDA and CDR2 SQIVND (reference sequence). Unmatched junction bases numbered 15, after V lost 5 bases and J lost 7 bases. Here the CDR3 reads CASSPRTGTLGFEKLFF. The CDR3 nucleotides read TGTGCCAGTAGTCCGCGGACAGGGACCTTGGGATTTGAAAAACTGTTTTTT.

The CDR3 bases are TGTGCCAGCAGCAAAGCAGGACCGGGACAGGGTAATCAGCCCCAGCATTTT. This codes for CASSKAGPGQGNQPQHF. The chain recombines TRBV21-1 with TRBJ1-5; the D call in the table, TRBD1, was not verified against the DNA. TRBV21-1 is deemed a pseudogene. The CDR3 is made up of 17 amino acids.

On this clone: The sample has other DNA sequences that encode this CDR3 too. V is TRBV12-3 or TRBV12-4 and J is TRBJ1-5, with a weak D call TRBD1 (5 bases). CDR3 size: 13 residues. Trimming took 3 bases from V and 4 from J, leaving 7 bases between them. CDR3 protein: CASSFRGNQPQHF. CDR3 coding DNA: TGTGCCAGCAGTTTTAGGGGAAATCAGCCCCAGCATTTT.

The CDR3 protein is CASSLMAGGSTGELFF. CDR3 sequence (DNA): TGTGCCAGCAGCTTGATGGCAGGGGGCAGCACCGGGGAGCTGTTTTTT. V is TRBV5-5 and J is TRBJ2-2; TRBD1 aligns across 8 bases. The CDR3 covers 16 residues. Germline CDR1 reads SGHKS; CDR2 reads YYEKEE (reference sequence). V gave up 1 base and J gave up 4 bases; unmatched junction bases: 6.

This clone has a single count. V is TRBV30 and J is TRBJ2-1; TRBD2 matches at 13 bases. Germline-derived CDR1 and CDR2 are GTSNPN and SVGIG (reference sequence). The CDR3 length is 14 residues. Losses at the gene ends were 6 bases for V and 6 bases for J; bases not matched to a gene: 5. CDR3 bases: TGTGCCTGCCGGACTAGCGGGAGTGGCAATGAGCAGTTCTTC. Translation gives CACRTSGSGNEQFF.

The genes are TRBV5-1 and TRBJ1-4; D gene uncertain. This CDR3 spans 15 amino acids. The ends were cut back, 0 bases at V and 5 bases at J, with 11 bases in the middle. Per germline, CDR1 SGHRS and CDR2 YFSETQ. CDR3 nucleotide sequence: TGCGCCAGCAGCTTGGCCGGGATCCCGAATGAAAAACTGTTTTTT. Its protein product is CASSLAGIPNEKLFF.

The chain links TRBV6-5 to TRBJ2-3, with D maybe TRBD2 (6 bases). Trimming left V 2 bases short and J 0 bases short, with 12 bases between. Germline CDR1 reads MNHEY; CDR2 reads SVGAGI. This CDR3 is 16 amino acids long. CDR3 nucleotide sequence: TGTGCCAGCAGTTACGATCTAGCGCCGAGCACAGATACGCAGTATTTT. It codes for CASSYDLAPSTDTQYF.

The table lists this clone with a count of one. V and J are TRBV5-1 and TRBJ2-3; 8 nucleotides align to TRBD1. This CDR3 is 13 amino acids long. Germline assignment: CDR1 SGHRS and CDR2 YFSETQ. V shed 3 bases, J shed 14 bases, and the junction held 11 bases outside the gene matches. The CDR3 DNA reads as TGCGCCAGCAGCTCCCAATGGACAGGGTTCCCGTATTTT. This codes for CASSSQWTGFPYF.

The V and J genes are TRBV11-1 and TRBJ2-2, with no clear D. The CDR3 is 15 residues long. Between the trimmed V and J ends, which lost 5 bases and 3 bases, there was a span of 13 bases. CDR1 and CDR2 from the germline V gene are SGHAT and FQDESV (reference sequence). The chain's CDR3 is CASSLSDAYTGELFF. Here the CDR3 DNA reads TGTGCCAGCAGCCTCTCCGATGCGTACACCGGGGAGCTGTTTTTT.

J is TRBJ2-6 and V is TRBV4-1; tentatively, D is TRBD2 (6 bases). The length of the CDR3 is 19 residues. V was shortened by 4 bases and J by 0 bases, with 19 bases between the two germline ends. Germline CDR1 MGHRA, CDR2 YSYEKL. The CDR3 region has the DNA TGCGCCAGCAGCCCAGAGCCACCGGGACTGATCTCTGGGGCCAACGTCCTGACTTTC. It specifies CASSPEPPGLISGANVLTF.

The chain recombines TRBV12-2 with TRBJ2-3; the table's D call, TRBD2, has no DNA check behind it. TRBV12-2 is flagged as a pseudogene. The CDR3 sequence is 18 residues long. The CDR3 DNA is TGTGCAAGTCGCTTAGCGACGGAGGCGGGGCTTGGCCCAGATACGCAGTATTTT. It translates to CASRLATEAGLGPDTQYF.

The table lists this clone with a count of one. The rearrangement joins TRBV11-2 to TRBJ2-5; D may be TRBD1 (6 bases). The CDR3 loop spans 15 amino acids. CDR1 SGHAT and CDR2 FQNNGV come from the germline V gene. The V and J ends lost 5 bases and 5 bases respectively, with 18 bases between them. CDR3 amino acids: CASSQDSPVGETQYF. CDR3 nucleotides: TGTGCCAGCAGCCAGGACAGCCCCGTAGGGGAGACCCAGTACTTC.

The chain combines TRBV28 with TRBJ2-3; 10 nucleotides align to TRBD2. The J segment lost 2 bases and the V segment lost 5 bases, leaving 4 bases of the junction unmatched. The CDR3 has 15 amino acids. Germline V lookup: CDR1 MDHEN, CDR2 SYDVKM. The CDR3 DNA reads as TGTGCCAGCAGTGGTAGCGGGAGGCACACAGATACGCAGTATTTT. It is translated as CASSGSGRHTDTQYF. Full variable domain (missing parts from reference TRBV28 and TRBJ2-3): DVKVTQSSRYLVKRTGEKVFLECVQDMDHENMFWYRQDPGLGLRLIYFSYDVKMKEKGDIPEGYSVSREKKERFSLILESASTNQTSMYLCASSGSGRHTDTQYFGPGTRLTVL.

The gene calls are TRBV28 and TRBJ1-4, with D uncertain. V was cut by 1 base and J by 4 bases, with 10 bases left in between. CDR3 size: 15 residues. CDR1 is MDHEN, CDR2 SYDVKM, per germline. The CDR3 spells CASSLSVPFNEKLFF. The CDR3 DNA reads as TGTGCCAGCAGTTTATCAGTTCCTTTTAATGAAAAACTGTTTTTT.

This sequence joins TRBV3-1 (or the pseudogene TRBV3-2) and TRBJ2-1; perhaps TRBD1 as D (6 bases). V was pared by 3 bases and J by 1 base, with 16 bases between. CDR3 length equals 17 residues. CDR1 is LGHDT and CDR2 is YNNKEL in the germline V gene (reference sequence). CDR3 DNA sequence: TGTGCCAGCAGCCAGACTACAGGGCCTGCATCCTACAATGAGCAGTTCTTC. Translating it yields CASSQTTGPASYNEQFF.

This clone was counted a single time. This rearrangement joins TRBV18 to TRBJ1-2; the D gene is possibly TRBD1 (6 bases). Germline lookup yields CDR1 KGHSH and CDR2 LQKENI. Deletions cut 2 bases from V and 2 bases from J, with 12 bases between. This CDR3 contains 15 residues. CDR3 residues: CASSPGGASNYGYTF. DNA of the CDR3: TGTGCCAGCTCACCAGGGGGCGCATCGAACTATGGCTACACCTTC.

This chain joins TRBV5-1 and TRBJ2-3; no firm D call. CDR1 is SGHRS and CDR2 is YFSETQ in the germline V gene. CDR3 length equals 14 residues. Trimming left V 1 base short and J 2 bases short, with 8 bases between. For the CDR3, the DNA is TGCGCCAGCAGCTTGTACAGAAACACAGATACGCAGTATTTT. It encodes CASSLYRNTDTQYF.

The V call is TRBV7-3, the J call TRBJ2-1; a weak D match, TRBD2 (6 bases). Trimming shortened V by 6 bases and J by 4 bases, and 10 bases separated the two germline ends. The CDR3 extends over 13 amino acids. Germline CDR1 reads SGHTA; CDR2 reads FQGTGA. The CDR3 region is CASSSGAYNEQFF. The CDR3 DNA follows: TGTGCCAGCAGTTCGGGAGCATACAATGAGCAGTTCTTC.

This clone was recorded only once. The chain joins TRBV3-1 (or the pseudogene TRBV3-2) to TRBJ2-7, with a weak D call TRBD2 (7 bases). V dropped 1 base and J dropped 6 bases, with 13 bases sitting between them. The CDR3 is 14 residues long. In germline, CDR1 is LGHDT, CDR2 YNNKEL (reference sequence). CDR3 coding DNA: TGTGCCAGCAGCCAAGGAACAGGGAGGGGCGAGCAGTACTTC. Its translation is CASSQGTGRGEQYF.

This chain joins TRBV12-3 or TRBV12-4 and TRBJ1-2, with D maybe TRBD1 (5 bases). V gave up 7 bases and J gave up 7 bases, with 16 bases separating them. The CDR3 runs 13 residues. The CDR3 loop is CASNPGQGAGYTF. DNA for the CDR3: TGTGCCAGCAATCCCGGCCAGGGCGCTGGCTACACCTTC.